The 16 T cell receptor beta chains reported below all come from one sample, sequenced in a study of cytomegalovirus exposure and HLA in healthy donors. PCR employed 60 Vbeta and 13 Jbeta primers. The method was immunoSEQ multiplex PCR; TCRdb's version includes in-frame clones alone and lacks a portion of them. The sample consists of 150,000 to 200,000 clones, around 85% of them appearing once. Source material: PBMCs. The receptors come from a woman in her forties or fifties in good health and CMV-seronegative.

The V gene is TRBV7-3, the J gene TRBJ1-1; D unclear. The length of the CDR3 is 14 residues. Looked up from germline, CDR1 is SGHTA and CDR2 is FQGTGA. Trimming left V 0 bases short and J 1 base short, with 6 bases between. CDR3 sequence (DNA): TGTGCCAGCAGCTTAACCGGCGGGAACACTGAAGCTTTCTTT. It is translated as CASSLTGGNTEAFF.

This clone was counted once. This chain connects TRBV5-6 to TRBJ2-1, with 8 positions matching TRBD1. Losses at the gene ends were 0 bases for V and 3 bases for J; bases not matched to a gene: 8. Germline CDR1 SGHDT, CDR2 YYEEEE. This CDR3 has 17 residues. The CDR3 DNA sequence: TGTGCCAGCAGCTTGGATTTGACAGGGGACAGCTACAATGAGCAGTTCTTC. As protein: CASSLDLTGDSYNEQFF.

The chain recombines TRBV28 with TRBJ2-1; 11 bases align to TRBD2. The CDR3 has 14 residues. The trim removed 5 bases at V and 13 bases at J, leaving 10 bases unmatched. The V gene's germline CDR1 is MDHEN and CDR2 SYDVKM. The CDR3 is CASSSTGLAELQFF. The CDR3 bases are TGTGCCAGCAGTAGCACGGGACTAGCGGAATTACAGTTCTTC.

V and J are TRBV10-2 and TRBJ2-1, with 7 nucleotides matching TRBD2. Unmatched junction bases numbered 17, after V lost 5 bases and J lost 7 bases. This CDR3 is built from 17 residues. The germline V gene has CDR1 WSHSY and CDR2 SAAADI. CDR3 DNA: TGCGCCAGCAGTTCCCCTCAGGGAGCGGGAATTAGGAATGAGCAGTTCTTC. Residues: CASSSPQGAGIRNEQFF.

The gene calls are TRBV27 and TRBJ2-1; D may be TRBD1 (6 bases). The CDR3 sequence is 16 residues long. The V gene lost 6 bases and the J gene lost 4 bases, with 19 bases spanning the gap. Germline V gene data show CDR1 as MNHEY and CDR2 as SMNVEV (reference sequence). The CDR3 DNA follows: TGTGCCAGCAGGCGTACAGGGATGGGCCTTTACAATGAGCAGTTCTTC. Protein product: CASRRTGMGLYNEQFF.

The CDR3, as DNA: TGTGCCAGCGACAGGCCCAACACCGGGGAGCTGTTTTTT. This gives the protein CASDRPNTGELFF. The genes are TRBV28 and TRBJ2-2; maybe TRBD1 (6 bases). The CDR3 totals 13 residues. The V end was cut by 8 bases, the J end by 2 bases, with 9 bases between. Germline CDR1 MDHEN, CDR2 SYDVKM. Full variable domain (missing parts from reference TRBV28 and TRBJ2-2): DVKVTQSSRYLVKRTGEKVFLECVQDMDHENMFWYRQDPGLGLRLIYFSYDVKMKEKGDIPEGYSVSREKKERFSLILESASTNQTSMYLCASDRPNTGELFFGEGSRLTVL.

The chain combines TRBV2 with TRBJ2-3, with 8 bases that match TRBD2. V trimming: 5 bases; J trimming: 3 bases; junction bases outside the gene matches: 7. Germline lookup yields CDR1 SNHLY and CDR2 FYNNEI. The CDR3 spans 15 residues. The CDR3 coding sequence is TGTGCCAGCAGTAGAGATAGCGGGATGACAGATACGCAGTATTTT. Amino acids: CASSRDSGMTDTQYF.

The chain combines TRBV4-2 with TRBJ2-5; 7 nucleotides match TRBD2. V shed 1 base and J 1 base; nucleotides not matched to a gene: 3. Germline V gives CDR1 LGHNA, CDR2 YNFKEQ. This CDR3 has 15 residues. CDR3 nucleotide sequence: TGTGCCAGCAGCCAAGGCGGACTAGTCCAAGAGACCCAGTACTTC. This translates into CASSQGGLVQETQYF.

CDR3 region: CASRLGTSASGELFF. The CDR3 nucleotides are TGTGCCAGCCGACTCGGGACTAGCGCTTCCGGGGAGCTGTTTTTT. The chain links TRBV6-1 to TRBJ2-2; 10 bases are shared with TRBD2. Germline CDR1 and CDR2: MNHNS and SASEGT. The CDR3 extends over 15 amino acids. V shed 8 bases, J shed 6 bases, and the junction held 9 bases outside the gene matches.

V usage is TRBV5-6 and J usage is TRBJ2-6; a weak D match, TRBD2 (5 bases). From germline, CDR1 is SGHDT and CDR2 YYEEEE. The CDR3 runs 15 residues. With 2 bases removed from V and 2 bases from J, the gap between germline ends came to 8 bases. DNA of the CDR3: TGTGCCAGCAGCTTAATCGGGACTGGGGCCAACGTCCTGACTTTC. This sequence encodes CASSLIGTGANVLTF.

The chain uses TRBV11-3 and TRBJ1-6; D gene ambiguous. The germline gives CDR1 SGHNT, CDR2 YENEEA. V was trimmed by 4 bases and J by 7 bases, leaving 8 bases between them. This CDR3 contains 13 residues. CDR3 amino acids: CASSSNWNSPLHF. The CDR3 region has the DNA TGTGCCAGCAGCTCCAACTGGAATTCACCCCTCCACTTT.

The chain links TRBV5-5 to TRBJ2-5, with TRBD2 matching over 8 bases. The CDR3 has 15 residues. J was trimmed by 2 bases and V by 0 bases; bases with no gene match: 3. Germline V gene data show CDR1 as SGHKS and CDR2 as YYEKEE (reference sequence). CDR3 loop: CASSLALAAQETQYF. CDR3 in DNA: TGTGCCAGCAGCTTGGCACTAGCGGCTCAAGAGACCCAGTACTTC. Supplemented by reference TRBV5-5 and TRBJ2-5, the full variable domain reads DAGVTQSPTHLIKTRGQQVTLRCSPISGHKSVSWYQQVLGQGPQFIFQYYEKEERGRGNFPDRFSARQFPNYSSELNVNALLLGDSALYLCASSLALAAQETQYFGPGTRLLVL.

The sample holds one count of this clone. This chain links TRBV7-6 with TRBJ2-1, with TRBD1 as a possible D gene (5 bases). V was cut by 3 bases and J by 6 bases, with 15 bases left in between. Germline V gives CDR1 SGHVS, CDR2 FNYEAQ. This CDR3 is 15 amino acids long. CDR3 amino acids: CASSFSPPQGNEQFF. In nucleotides, the CDR3 is TGTGCCAGCAGCTTTAGCCCCCCTCAGGGCAATGAGCAGTTCTTC. The entire variable domain, with the rest obtained from reference TRBV7-6 and TRBJ2-1, is as follows: GAGVSQSPRYKVTKRGQDVALRCDPISGHVSLYWYRQALGQGPEFLTYFNYEAQQDKSGLPNDRFSAERPEGSISTLTIQRTEQRDSAMYRCASSFSPPQGNEQFFGPGTRLTVL.

The V gene is TRBV6-5, the J gene TRBJ2-1, with 12 bases lining up with TRBD1. J lost 7 bases, V lost 5 bases, and 6 bases had no gene match. This CDR3 spans 15 amino acids. CDR1 and CDR2 (germline): MNHEY, SVGAGI. The CDR3 DNA reads as TGTGCCAGCAGTCAACCGGGACAGGGGGCGAATGAGCAGTTCTTC. This codes for CASSQPGQGANEQFF.

This clone was counted once. The J gene is TRBJ1-4, the V gene TRBV4-1; TRBD1 agrees at 8 bases. This CDR3 contains 15 residues. V was pared by 4 bases and J by 3 bases, with 4 bases of the junction left unmatched. From germline, CDR1 is MGHRA and CDR2 YSYEKL. CDR3 nucleotides: TGCGCCAGCAGCCCGCCGACAGGGGCTAATGAAAAACTGTTTTTT. Translation gives CASSPPTGANEKLFF.

The chain uses TRBV27 and TRBJ2-1; D is possibly TRBD2 (6 bases). Trimming removed 5 bases from V and 7 bases from J, with 12 bases in between. Germline CDR1 and CDR2: MNHEY and SMNVEV (reference sequence). This CDR3 is built from 13 residues. CDR3 region: CASSLSSVNEQFF. CDR3 nucleotides: TGTGCCAGCAGTCTGTCTAGCGTTAATGAGCAGTTCTTC.